The TCR beta chain under discussion was sequenced for a study of blood T cell repertoires in COVID-19. Study context: The cDNA or gDNA used as material had been derived from T cells, B-cell-depleted T cells, or PBMCs.

Clones were read by immunoSEQ multiplex PCR, and TCRdb kept only the in-frame ones, dropping some. The sample includes about 84,000 clones, roughly 95% seen only once; the top ten take approximately 4.3%. The V gene's germline CDR1 is SEHNR and CDR2 FQNEAQ (reference sequence). With 5 bases removed from V and 15 bases from J, the gap between germline ends came to 5 bases. CDR3 length equals 8 residues. V is TRBV7-9 and J is TRBJ2-4, with D unclear. The material sequenced was peripheral blood. This clonotype was obtained from a human donor with active COVID-19. The donor label of this sample is uncertain. CDR3 residues: CASSPLYF. The CDR3 bases are TGTGCCAGCAGCCCCCTGTACTTC.